This TCR beta chain was sequenced in a study of blood T cell repertoires in COVID-19. The germline gives CDR1 SGHNT, CDR2 YENEEA. CDR3 length equals 17 residues. Deletions cut 3 bases from V and 5 bases from J, with 20 bases between. Per the original methods: Amplification with reference gene primers provided the estimates of nucleated cell counts. The assay was immunoSEQ multiplex PCR, and TCRdb's table has in-frame clones only and misses some. V and J calls and clone size are copied from that table; D and trimming were computed from the DNA. This sample has 350,000 to 400,000 clones, with 70% to 90% found just once. Enrollees, roughly 18 to 95 years old, lived in 24 US areas. Grouping used clinical history reported by participants in a survey and questionnaire. All recovered Cohort 3 donors got two negative PCRs, got clearance, or saw symptom resolution.

The chain has TRBV11-3 and TRBJ1-5; possibly TRBD1 for D (5 bases). This receptor was taken from a woman in her late teens or twenties who had recovered from COVID-19. The sample consisted of PBMCs or T cells enriched from blood (not recorded which). The CDR3 nucleotides read TGTGCCAGCAGCTTGTTCCCCAGGGTGTTTTGGGATCAGCCCCAGCATTTT. As protein: CASSLFPRVFWDQPQHF.